These 9 T cell receptor beta chains were all obtained from the same sample, sequenced in a study of blood T cell repertoires in COVID-19. The data were produced by immunoSEQ multiplex PCR, yet TCRdb's version contains in-frame clones alone and is incomplete. The sample shows about 79,000 clones, about 89% of them seen only once. The specimen was peripheral blood. Receptors were obtained from a man between 65 and 85 years old with active or convalescent COVID-19.

J is TRBJ2-3 and V is TRBV27; 11 bases are a match to TRBD2. The length of the CDR3 is 18 residues. The junction had 15 bases not matched to a gene; V was cut back by 7 bases and J by 3 bases. Germline CDR1 is MNHEY and CDR2 is SMNVEV (reference sequence). CDR3 sequence: CASKRPGLAGLGTDTQYF. The CDR3 coding sequence is TGTGCCAGCAAGCGCCCTGGACTAGCGGGCTTAGGGACAGATACGCAGTATTTT.

The chain recombines TRBV29-1 with TRBJ1-5; TRBD1 is a possible D gene (5 bases). CDR1 is SQVTM and CDR2 is ANQGSEA in the germline V gene. The CDR3 is made up of 13 amino acids. V lost 4 bases to trimming and J lost 6 bases, with 13 bases between them. CDR3 coding DNA: TGCAGCGTTGCGCCAGGGTTTGGTCAGCCCCAGCATTTT. It encodes CSVAPGFGQPQHF.

V is TRBV11-1 and J is TRBJ2-3, with D possibly matching TRBD2 (6 bases). The length of the CDR3 is 16 residues. Germline V gene data show CDR1 as SGHAT and CDR2 as FQDESV (reference sequence). Trimming removed 1 base at V and 5 bases at J, with 16 bases between. The chain's CDR3 is CASSLGLVGFGDTQYF. The CDR3 DNA follows: TGTGCCAGCAGCTTAGGACTAGTCGGTTTTGGAGATACGCAGTATTTT.

V is TRBV19 and J is TRBJ2-2; D perhaps matches TRBD2 (5 bases). The germline gives CDR1 LNHDA, CDR2 SQIVND (reference sequence). Trimming stripped 5 bases from V and 4 bases from J, with 11 bases between. The CDR3 totals 14 residues. CDR3 loop: CASSPGSGTGELFF. CDR3 DNA sequence: TGTGCCAGTAGTCCGGGGTCCGGCACCGGGGAGCTGTTTTTT.

The chain employs TRBV5-5 and TRBJ2-7; 9 bases match TRBD1. The trim removed 1 base at V and 7 bases at J, leaving 6 bases unmatched. The CDR3 is 14 amino acids. Germline assignment: CDR1 SGHKS and CDR2 YYEKEE (reference sequence). The CDR3 region is CASSLWGQGGEQYF. The CDR3 DNA sequence: TGTGCCAGCAGCTTGTGGGGACAGGGTGGTGAGCAGTACTTC.

The chain links TRBV5-1 to TRBJ1-1, with TRBD1 as a possible D gene (5 bases). In germline, CDR1 is SGHRS, CDR2 YFSETQ. The CDR3 runs 14 residues. V lost 4 bases, J lost 7 bases, and 17 bases lay in between. CDR3 in DNA: TGCGCCAGCAGCCCAACGACAGCCCAGGGTGAAGCTTTCTTT. It is translated as CASSPTTAQGEAFF.

The chain carries TRBV5-1 and TRBJ2-3; D is possibly TRBD1 (6 bases). The CDR3 spans 15 residues. Trimming shortened V by 4 bases and J by 2 bases, and 14 bases separated the two germline ends. CDR1 is SGHRS and CDR2 is YFSETQ in the germline V gene. The CDR3 DNA is TGCGCCAGCAGCGTCGCACAGGGATCCACAGATACGCAGTATTTT. Protein product: CASSVAQGSTDTQYF.

The chain combines TRBV19 with TRBJ2-5; 11 bases align to TRBD1. The CDR3 covers 14 residues. CDR1 LNHDA and CDR2 SQIVND come from the germline V gene (reference sequence). Trimming removed 6 bases from V and 7 bases from J; junction bases left unmatched: 7. The CDR3, as DNA: TGTGCCAGTAGCCCCGGGACAGGGGGAGGGACCCAGTACTTC. Encoded protein: CASSPGTGGGTQYF.

The gene calls are TRBV19 and TRBJ1-1; possible D gene TRBD1, 6 bases. Per the germline V gene, CDR1 is LNHDA and CDR2 is SQIVND (reference sequence). Deletions cut 5 bases from V and 6 bases from J, with 19 bases between. The CDR3 runs to 15 residues. CDR3 loop: CASSPNRVRMAEAFF. In DNA, the CDR3 is TGTGCCAGTAGTCCTAACAGGGTCCGGATGGCTGAAGCTTTCTTT.